Listed here are 17 T cell receptor beta chains from one sample, sequenced in a study of T cells in women clearing cervical HPV infection. TCRdb keeps only in-frame clones here, not all; method: immunoSEQ multiplex PCR. This repertoire includes around 30,000 clones. Sequencing input: blood buffy coat. These TCRs come from a woman between 18 and 70 years old with a cervical HPV16 infection that either progressed to CIN3+ or cleared (not recorded which).

As concerns this clone: The read stops 3 residues short of the end of the CDR3; the missing end is completed from the germline J gene. The chain joins TRBV4-1 to TRBJ2-3; the D is unclear. Trimming pared 1 base from V and 8 bases from J, leaving 10 bases between. CDR3 size: 13 residues. Germline loops: CDR1 MGHRA, CDR2 YSYEKL. The part of the CDR3 DNA that was read is TGCGCCAGCAGCCAAGGCTGGGCAGGTACG. Translating it yields CASSQGWAGT. The CDR3 as a whole reads CASSQGWAGTQYF.

As concerns this clone: The DNA ends 3 residues before the CDR3 does, and the rest of the CDR3 is filled in from the germline J gene. The V call is TRBV4-2, the J call TRBJ2-1, with a possible D match to TRBD2 (7 bases). V lost 2 bases to trimming and J lost 4 bases, with 15 bases between them. Germline V gene lookup returns CDR1 LGHNA and CDR2 YNFKEQ. This CDR3 has 16 residues. The CDR3 DNA, read in part, is TGTGCCAGCAGCCAACACTCAAGGGGGGGTTACAATGAG. It codes for CASSQHSRGGYNE. The full CDR3 reads CASSQHSRGGYNEQFF.

A remark on this clone: One junction end does not reproduce the germline sequence, and a read error may be involved. With the read ending 3 residues before the CDR3 end, the germline J gene is used to fill in that end. The sample has other DNA sequences that encode this CDR3 too. The V gene is TRBV14, the J gene TRBJ1-2; D might be TRBD1 (5 bases). This CDR3 has 13 amino acids. CDR1 is SGHDN and CDR2 is FVKESK in the germline V gene. CDR3 DNA, as far as it was read: TGTGCCAGCAGCCGAGGGGATTACTATGGA. Translated: CASSRGDYYG. The CDR3 in full is CASSRGDYYGYTF.

As regards this clone: The CDR3 extends 3 residues past the end of the read, so its final part is completed from the germline J gene. V and J are TRBV19 and TRBJ2-1; weak D call: TRBD2 (6 bases). V lost 6 bases to trimming and J lost 6 bases, with 12 bases between them. This CDR3 comprises 13 residues. Looked up from germline, CDR1 is LNHDA and CDR2 is SQIVND (reference sequence). The CDR3 spells CASSLPEGNEQFF. The CDR3 bases that were read are TGTGCCAGTAGCCTACCGGAGGGCAATGAG.

Concerning this clone itself: The read ends 3 residues early relative to the CDR3; the germline J gene fills the gap. The chain combines TRBV20-1 with TRBJ2-1; D perhaps matches TRBD2 (6 bases). The CDR3 contains 12 residues. CDR1 and CDR2 from the germline V gene are DFQATT and SNEGSKA (reference sequence). Trimming removed 5 bases at V and 6 bases at J, with 11 bases between. CDR3 in amino acids: CSASSDSNEQFF. The DNA read from the CDR3 is TGCAGTGCTTCTAGCGATAGCAATGAG.

In regard to this clone: The junction departs from germline at one end; a sequencing error may be responsible. The sequence runs out 3 residues before the end of the CDR3; the remainder is reconstructed from the germline J gene. The V gene is TRBV7-7, the J gene TRBJ1-2; D is uncertain. This CDR3 region has 15 residues. The germline CDR1 and CDR2 sequences are SSHAT and FNYEAQ (reference sequence). The covered CDR3 bases are TGTGCTAGCACCCCTAAACAGCCGGCCACCTACGAC. Its protein is CASTPKQPATYD. The whole CDR3 sequence reads CASTPKQPATYDYTF.

The CDR3 loop reads CASRAATSGNNEQFF. The CDR3 bases that were read are TGTGCCAGCAGGGCTGCGACTAGCGGGAACAATGAG. This sequence joins TRBV12-3 or TRBV12-4 and TRBJ2-1; 11 nucleotides align to TRBD2. Read sequence stops 3 residues before the CDR3 end, and the germline J gene provides the missing end. J was trimmed by 5 bases and V by 6 bases; bases with no gene match: 6. The CDR3 has 15 residues.

With regard to this clone: The CDR3 is cut off 3 residues early in the read; its end comes from the germline J gene. V usage is TRBV18 and J usage is TRBJ1-2; D not certain. CDR3 length: 14 amino acids. Germline values: CDR1 KGHSH, CDR2 LQKENI. This CDR3 reads CASSPKLAGNDYTF. The sequenced part of the CDR3 DNA is TGTGCCAGCTCACCGAAGCTAGCGGGCAATGAC.

This CDR3 is CAWSFGQYGYTF. The sequenced part of the CDR3 DNA is TGTGCCTGGAGTTTTGGACAGTATGGC. The chain links TRBV30 to TRBJ1-2, with a possible D match to TRBD1 (6 bases). Read sequence stops 3 residues before the CDR3 end, and the germline J gene provides the missing end. The CDR3 contains 12 residues. Deletions cut 2 bases from V and 5 bases from J, with 9 bases between. Germline V gene data show CDR1 as GTSNPN and CDR2 as SVGIG (reference sequence).

Of note for this clone: The missing CDR3 end, 3 residues past where the read stops, is filled in from the germline J gene. J is TRBJ1-3 and V is TRBV2, with D possibly TRBD1 on 6 matching bases. This CDR3 has 15 amino acids. V was clipped by 5 bases and J by 0 bases, with 11 bases between them. The germline V gene has CDR1 SNHLY and CDR2 FYNNEI. The sequenced part of the CDR3 DNA is TGTGCCAGCAGTCTCGGACAGTCCTCTGGAAACACC. This gives the protein CASSLGQSSGNT. In full, the CDR3 reads CASSLGQSSGNTIYF.

As concerns this clone: The DNA ends 3 residues before the CDR3 does, and the rest of the CDR3 is filled in from the germline J gene. The rearrangement links TRBV19 to TRBJ1-1, with 8 bases that match TRBD1. In germline, CDR1 is LNHDA, CDR2 SQIVND (reference sequence). The CDR3 has 14 amino acids. J was trimmed by 4 bases and V by 3 bases; bases with no gene match: 4. CDR3 protein: CASSMTGEITEAFF. CDR3 DNA (partial): TGTGCCAGTAGTATGACAGGGGAGATCACTGAA.

Details on this clone: The read ends 3 residues before the CDR3 terminus; that terminus is restored from the germline J gene. The chain joins TRBV10-3 to TRBJ1-1; 7 bases match TRBD1. Per germline, CDR1 ENHRY and CDR2 SYGVKD. The CDR3 has 15 amino acids. V shed 3 bases and J 0 bases; nucleotides not matched to a gene: 4. The CDR3 reads CAISDPGQMNTEAFF. The part of the CDR3 DNA that was read is TGTGCCATCAGTGACCCGGGACAGATGAACACTGAA.

Regarding this clone: With the read ending 3 residues before the CDR3 end, the germline J gene is used to fill in that end. The chain carries TRBV19 and TRBJ1-2; 7 bases fit TRBD1. The trim removed 3 bases at V and 4 bases at J, leaving 8 bases unmatched. This CDR3 comprises 15 residues. Germline CDR1 reads LNHDA; CDR2 reads SQIVND (reference sequence). The part of the CDR3 DNA that was read is TGTGCCAGTAGTATCCAAGGGGGCGCAGGCTATGGC. It translates to CASSIQGGAGYG. The whole CDR3 reads CASSIQGGAGYGYTF.

The CDR3 sequence: CASSPISQENTGELFF. Incomplete CDR3 DNA: TGTGCCAGCTCACCCATAAGCCAGGAGAACACCGGGGAG. This chain connects TRBV18 to TRBJ2-2; no clear D gene. The read stops 3 residues short of the end of the CDR3; the missing end is completed from the germline J gene. V dropped 3 bases and J dropped 1 base, with 12 bases sitting between them. The CDR3 runs 16 residues. Germline V gives CDR1 KGHSH, CDR2 LQKENI.

Note on this clone: Read sequence stops 3 residues before the CDR3 end, and the germline J gene provides the missing end. This chain links TRBV19 with TRBJ2-1; 10 bases map to TRBD2. The germline V gene encodes CDR1 LNHDA and CDR2 SQIVND (reference sequence). CDR3 length: 17 amino acids. The V gene end was trimmed by 3 bases and the J gene end by 0 bases; junction bases not matched to a gene: 5. The sequenced CDR3 bases are TGTGCCAGTAGTATTGCGGCTAGCGGGAGCTCCTACAATGAG. Translation gives CASSIAASGSSYNE. The full CDR3 reads CASSIAASGSSYNEQFF.

A note on this clone: The sequenced fragment ends 3 residues before the CDR3 boundary, so the rest is inferred from the germline J gene. The genes are TRBV19 and TRBJ2-2; weak D call: TRBD1 (6 bases). The CDR3 loop spans 14 amino acids. Germline CDR1 is LNHDA and CDR2 is SQIVND (reference sequence). CDR3 DNA (partial): TGTGCCACTTCCCGGACAGTTGATAATGAAAAG. Residues: CATSRTVDNEK. The full CDR3 protein is CATSRTVDNEKLFF.

As for this clone: The read terminates 3 residues ahead of where the CDR3 ends, so the germline J gene completes it. The chain carries TRBV18 and TRBJ1-2; D perhaps matches TRBD1 (5 bases). Germline V gives CDR1 KGHSH, CDR2 LQKENI. This CDR3 spans 14 amino acids. The part of the CDR3 DNA that was read is TGTGCCAGCTCACCCGGGACTACAAACTACGAC. Translated: CASSPGTTNYD. The whole CDR3 protein reads CASSPGTTNYDYTF. The full variable domain, its missing parts supplied by reference TRBV18 and TRBJ1-2, is NAGVMQNPRHLVRRRGQEARLRCSPMKGHSHVYWYRQLPEEGLKFMVYLQKENIIDESGMPKERFSAEFPKEGPSILRIQQVVRGDSAAYFCASSPGTTNYDYTFGSGTRLTVV.